A single sample gave rise to the 28 T cell receptor beta chains below, sequenced in a study of graft-versus-host responses after intestinal transplantation. TCRdb's copy holds only in-frame clones and misses some; the assay was immunoSEQ multiplex PCR. The sample contains fewer than 85,000 clones, 94% of which appear only once. No antigens are known for them. The sample in question was unstimulated CD8+ T cells sorted from spleen or lymph node cells, obtained before intestinal transplant. The receptors come from a human donor who received an intestinal transplant.

The rearrangement joins TRBV28 to TRBJ2-7; 9 positions match TRBD1. Germline loops: CDR1 MDHEN, CDR2 SYDVKM. This CDR3 has 18 amino acids. Trimming at V came to 3 bases and at J to 0 bases, leaving 12 bases not matched to a gene. This chain's CDR3 is CASSFSLTGTGNSYEQYF. The CDR3 DNA reads as TGTGCCAGCAGTTTCTCCCTTACCGGGACAGGGAACTCCTACGAGCAGTACTTC.

In DNA, the CDR3 is TGTGCCAGCAGCTTGGAGAGGGACAACCCGCAGTATAACTATGGCTACACCTTC. Protein product: CASSLERDNPQYNYGYTF. The chain combines TRBV5-5 with TRBJ1-2; possible D gene TRBD1, 6 bases. Trimming cost V 0 bases and J 1 base, with 19 bases left between them. This CDR3 region has 18 residues. Germline V gives CDR1 SGHKS, CDR2 YYEKEE (reference sequence).

The chain combines TRBV2 with TRBJ2-7; D is unclear. The CDR3 is 16 residues long. Per the germline V gene, CDR1 is SNHLY and CDR2 is FYNNEI. V lost 4 bases and J lost 6, with 22 bases in between. As DNA, the CDR3 is TGTGCCAGCAGTGCCCCCGCCGACTTCACCCCTGGCGAGCAGTACTTC. It translates to CASSAPADFTPGEQYF.

V usage is TRBV4-2 and J usage is TRBJ2-3; D possibly corresponds to TRBD1 (5 bases). The V and J ends lost 0 bases and 4 bases respectively, with 14 bases between them. This CDR3 has 16 residues. Germline CDR1 and CDR2: LGHNA and YNFKEQ. The CDR3 loop reads CASSQDQGTVADTQYF. For the CDR3, the DNA is TGTGCCAGCAGCCAAGATCAGGGCACGGTCGCAGATACGCAGTATTTT.

The V call is TRBV27, the J call TRBJ1-5; possible D gene TRBD1, 5 bases. Germline values: CDR1 MNHEY, CDR2 SMNVEV (reference sequence). V was clipped by 4 bases and J by 5 bases, with 12 bases between them. This CDR3 has 14 amino acids. Here the CDR3 reads CASSSDGAYQPQHF. The CDR3 coding sequence is TGTGCCAGCAGTTCCGACGGGGCTTATCAGCCCCAGCATTTT.

The gene calls are TRBV5-6 and TRBJ2-7; D is unresolved. Deletions cut 0 bases from V and 6 bases from J, with 10 bases between. This CDR3 contains 13 residues. CDR1 and CDR2 (germline): SGHDT, YYEEEE. DNA of the CDR3: TGTGCCAGCAGCTTGGGGATAGGGCGCGAGCAGTACTTC. Amino acid sequence: CASSLGIGREQYF.

The chain carries TRBV15 and TRBJ2-7, with D unclear. With 0 bases removed from V and 6 bases from J, the gap between germline ends came to 6 bases. CDR3 length equals 12 residues. The germline V gene has CDR1 LNHNV and CDR2 YYDKDF (reference sequence). The CDR3 region has the DNA TGTGCCACCAGCAGAGATACCCTCGAGCAGTACTTC. It yields the protein CATSRDTLEQYF.

The chain joins TRBV6-5 to TRBJ2-7, with D possibly TRBD2 on 6 matching bases. Trimming took 4 bases from V and 4 from J, leaving 17 bases between them. The length of the CDR3 is 15 residues. Germline-derived CDR1 and CDR2 are MNHEY and SVGAGI. CDR3 amino acids: CASSSRDSVVYEQYF. DNA for the CDR3: TGTGCCAGCAGTTCCCGGGACTCCGTCGTTTACGAGCAGTACTTC.

The rearrangement joins TRBV27 to TRBJ1-1; no clear D. This CDR3 region has 13 residues. CDR1 and CDR2 from the germline V gene are MNHEY and SMNVEV (reference sequence). Between the trimmed V and J ends, which lost 5 bases and 11 bases, there was a span of 18 bases. This CDR3 reads CASSLKETRSAFF. The DNA for the CDR3 is TGTGCCAGCAGTCTGAAGGAGACACGATCGGCTTTCTTT.

V is TRBV2 and J is TRBJ2-5; 11 bases map to TRBD1. The V gene end was trimmed by 5 bases and the J gene end by 4 bases; junction bases not matched to a gene: 15. This CDR3 has 18 residues. From germline, CDR1 is SNHLY and CDR2 FYNNEI. CDR3 nucleotides: TGTGCCAGCAGTTCCCCTATTCGGACAGGGGGCGAAAGAGAGACCCAGTACTTC. As protein: CASSSPIRTGGERETQYF.

This chain joins TRBV10-2 and TRBJ2-7, with 8 nucleotides matching TRBD1. CDR1 is WSHSY, CDR2 SAAADI, per germline. There are 16 residues in the CDR3. Trimming took 5 bases from V and 1 from J; bases not matched to a gene: 10. CDR3 in amino acids: CASSSAGGGTSYEQYF. The CDR3 coding sequence is TGCGCCAGCAGTTCGGCAGGGGGCGGTACGTCCTACGAGCAGTACTTC.

Turning to this clone: It is unclear where the CDR3 begins or ends on the DNA, so no DNA is shown, and the CDR3 is as TCRdb lists it. V is TRBV23-1 and J is TRBJ2-3; the DNA was not used to check the table's D call, TRBD1. TRBV23-1 is given ORF status, its function remaining uncertain. The CDR3 has 16 residues if both end residues are counted. The CDR3 loop reads CASSLFFGQGGYTQYF.

For this clone: The limits of the CDR3 on the DNA are not certain, so only TCRdb's listed CDR3 is given. Here the CDR3 reads CASSGKIYEQYFGRDFYEQYF. The V call is TRBV2, the J call TRBJ2-7. The CDR3 length is 21 residues, termini included. Germline-derived CDR1 and CDR2 are SNHLY and FYNNEI.

The CDR3 DNA is TGTGCCAGCAGCGTCGACCGAAACACCATATATTTT. This encodes CASSVDRNTIYF. The V gene is TRBV9, the J gene TRBJ1-3; D is undetermined. With 2 bases removed from V and 5 bases from J, the gap between germline ends came to 5 bases. Germline V gene data show CDR1 as SGDLS and CDR2 as YYNGEE. The CDR3 extends over 12 amino acids.

The chain has TRBV6-5 and TRBJ2-1, with 8 bases identical to TRBD2. This CDR3 has 11 residues. The junction had 2 bases not matched to a gene; V was cut back by 8 bases and J by 8 bases. Germline V gene data show CDR1 as MNHEY and CDR2 as SVGAGI. The CDR3 region has the DNA TGTGCCAGCCTCGGGGGGGATGAGCAGTTCTTC. Protein sequence: CASLGGDEQFF.

As to this clone: At the DNA level, this CDR3 is encoded by other sequences in the same sample as well. The V gene is TRBV10-3, the J gene TRBJ2-3, with 8 bases that match TRBD2. V lost 5 bases and J lost 4; bases outside the gene matches: 14. Germline CDR1 and CDR2: ENHRY and SYGVKD. The CDR3 is 17 amino acids. CDR3 bases: TGTGCCATCAGTCCAGCACGGGGCGGGAGGCGGCCAGATACGCAGTATTTT. Its translation is CAISPARGGRRPDTQYF.

The chain recombines TRBV4-1 with TRBJ1-6; D unresolved. The V end lost 4 bases, the J end lost 2 bases, and 9 bases lay between the germline ends. Germline CDR1 is MGHRA and CDR2 is YSYEKL. The CDR3 is 15 amino acids. This chain's CDR3 is CASSLDPTYNSPLHF. CDR3 nucleotide sequence: TGCGCCAGCAGCCTGGACCCTACCTATAATTCACCCCTCCACTTT.

V usage is TRBV7-2 and J usage is TRBJ2-5, with D hard to call. Deletions cut 3 bases from V and 5 bases from J, with 16 bases between. The CDR3 has 15 amino acids. Germline assignment: CDR1 SGHTA and CDR2 FQGNSA. In nucleotides, the CDR3 is TGTGCCAGCAGCTTCGTGGACCCTCGGTGGGAGACCCAGTACTTC. Translating it yields CASSFVDPRWETQYF.

J is TRBJ2-7 and V is TRBV4-1; TRBD1 matches 7 bases. Germline assignment: CDR1 MGHRA and CDR2 YSYEKL. V trimming: 3 bases; J trimming: 0 bases; junction bases outside the gene matches: 8. The CDR3 length is 16 residues. The CDR3 here is CASSHLLRDSSYEQYF. CDR3 nucleotide sequence: TGCGCCAGCAGCCACCTGCTCCGGGACAGCTCCTACGAGCAGTACTTC.

In this sample, this clone turned up once. The chain recombines TRBV4-2 with TRBJ1-6; D not certain. The length of the CDR3 is 15 residues. Trimming shortened V by 1 base and J by 8 bases, and 12 bases separated the two germline ends. Germline assignment: CDR1 LGHNA and CDR2 YNFKEQ. This CDR3 reads CASSQGLGADSPLHF. As DNA, the CDR3 is TGTGCCAGCAGCCAAGGTTTGGGCGCCGATTCACCCCTCCACTTT.

This chain uses TRBV27 with TRBJ2-1, with TRBD2 matching 9 bases. Germline CDR1 and CDR2: MNHEY and SMNVEV (reference sequence). This CDR3 is 14 amino acids long. V shed 4 bases, J shed 9 bases, and the junction held 7 bases outside the gene matches. CDR3 coding DNA: TGTGCCAGCAGTTCATGGACTAGCGTCAGTGAGCAGTTCTTC. Its translation is CASSSWTSVSEQFF.

The V gene is TRBV7-3, the J gene TRBJ1-1; 7 bases fit TRBD1. The V gene's germline CDR1 is SGHTA and CDR2 FQGTGA. CDR3 size: 13 residues. V shed 4 bases and J 4 bases; nucleotides not matched to a gene: 3. In DNA form, the CDR3 reads TGTGCCAGCAGCTCCGCAGGGGGCACTGAAGCTTTCTTT. It translates to CASSSAGGTEAFF.

This chain uses TRBV15 with TRBJ2-4; 7 nucleotides line up with TRBD2. V was clipped by 0 bases and J by 6 bases; unmatched bases: 8. Germline CDR1 reads LNHNV; CDR2 reads YYDKDF (reference sequence). The CDR3 is 16 amino acids. This CDR3 reads CATSRDRGGGGNIQYF. The CDR3 nucleotides read TGTGCCACCAGCAGAGACCGGGGCGGGGGTGGAAACATTCAGTACTTC. Filled out from reference TRBV15 and TRBJ2-4, the complete variable domain reads DAMVIQNPRYQVTQFGKPVTLSCSQTLNHNVMYWYQQKSSQAPKLLFHYYDKDFNNEADTPDNFQSRRPNTSFCFLDIRSPGLGDTAMYLCATSRDRGGGGNIQYFGAGTRLSVL.

The rearrangement uses TRBV5-4 and TRBJ1-1; D is undetermined. The V end was cut by 6 bases, the J end by 1 base, with 7 bases between. Germline loops: CDR1 SGHNT, CDR2 YYREEE (reference sequence). The CDR3 extends over 12 amino acids. The CDR3 DNA reads as TGTGCCAGCACGGGCCCGAACACTGAAGCTTTCTTT. Translating gives CASTGPNTEAFF.

The V call is TRBV9, the J call TRBJ2-1; TRBD2 matches at 10 bases. CDR1 SGDLS and CDR2 YYNGEE come from the germline V gene. The CDR3 length is 16 residues. V dropped 0 bases and J dropped 2; count of bases not matched to a gene: 2. The CDR3 loop is CASSVEAGGPYNEQFF. The CDR3 DNA reads as TGTGCCAGCAGCGTAGAAGCGGGAGGGCCCTACAATGAGCAGTTCTTC.

The rearrangement joins TRBV4-1 to TRBJ1-1; 8 bases align to TRBD1. With V trimmed by 4 bases and J by 2 bases, 6 bases remained unmatched. The CDR3 length is 15 residues. CDR1 MGHRA and CDR2 YSYEKL come from the germline V gene. The DNA for the CDR3 is TGCGCCAGCAGCCCCCCTGGGACAGGTAACACTGAAGCTTTCTTT. It translates to CASSPPGTGNTEAFF.

This chain joins TRBV27 and TRBJ2-1, with 9 bases identical to TRBD2. Germline V gene data show CDR1 as MNHEY and CDR2 as SMNVEV (reference sequence). The CDR3 sequence is 18 residues long. The V segment lost 2 bases and the J segment 0 bases; nucleotides outside the gene matches: 8. For the CDR3, the DNA is TGTGCCAGCAGTTTAGCGGGAGGGCCCCTAGTCTCCTACAATGAGCAGTTCTTC. Residues: CASSLAGGPLVSYNEQFF.

This sequence joins TRBV4-1 and TRBJ2-1; D gene ambiguous. Germline loops: CDR1 MGHRA, CDR2 YSYEKL. V dropped 1 base and J dropped 8 bases, with 3 bases sitting between them. This CDR3 is 11 amino acids long. CDR3 region: CASSQGYEQFF. The DNA for the CDR3 is TGCGCCAGCAGCCAAGGGTATGAGCAGTTCTTC.